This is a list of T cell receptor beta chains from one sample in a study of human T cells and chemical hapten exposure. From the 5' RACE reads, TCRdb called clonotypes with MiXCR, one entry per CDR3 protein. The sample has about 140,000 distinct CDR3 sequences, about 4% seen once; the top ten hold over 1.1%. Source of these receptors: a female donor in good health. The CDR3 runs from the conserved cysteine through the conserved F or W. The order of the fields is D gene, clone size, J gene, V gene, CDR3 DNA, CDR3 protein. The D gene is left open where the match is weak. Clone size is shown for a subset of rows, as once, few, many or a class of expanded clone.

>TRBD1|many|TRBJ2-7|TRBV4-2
TGTGCCAGCAGCCAAGAGGTGTCCTTGACAGGGTATTCCTACGAGCAGTACTTC
CASSQEVSLTGYSYEQYF
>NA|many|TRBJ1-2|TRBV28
TGTGCCAGCAGTTTATTAATAGGAACTCCTAACTATGGCTACACCTTC
CASSLLIGTPNYGYTF
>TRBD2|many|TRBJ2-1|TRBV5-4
TGTGCCAGCAGCTTGGGGGGGGGTTACAATGAGCAGTTCTTC
CASSLGGGYNEQFF
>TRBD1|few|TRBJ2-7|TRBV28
TGTGCCAGCAGGGGACAGCCAGCCTACGAGCAGTACTTC
CASRGQPAYEQYF
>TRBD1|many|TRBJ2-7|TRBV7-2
TGTGCCAGCAGTTTACCGGGACAGGGGTACGAGCAGTACTTC
CASSLPGQGYEQYF
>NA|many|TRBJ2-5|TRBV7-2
TGTGCCAGCAGCTTAGCGACATTGCGCGAGACCCAGTACTTC
CASSLATLRETQYF
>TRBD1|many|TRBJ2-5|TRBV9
TGTGCCAGCAGCGTAGTGACAGGGGGACAAGAGACCCAGTACTTC
CASSVVTGGQETQYF
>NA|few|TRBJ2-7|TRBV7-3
TGTGCCAGCAGCCAGGGGGGGGCGACACCTTACGAGCAGTACTTC
CASSQGGATPYEQYF
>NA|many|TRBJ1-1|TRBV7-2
TGTGCCAGCAGCTTAGCGGGGTTGGCGAACACTGAAGCTTTCTTT
CASSLAGLANTEAFF
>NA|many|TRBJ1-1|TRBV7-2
TGTGCCAGCACCCCGCCCGGGGACCTGCGAACTGAAGCTTTCTTT
CASTPPGDLRTEAFF
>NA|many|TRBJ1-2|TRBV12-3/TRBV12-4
TGTGCCAGCAGTAACAGGGATGGCTACACCTTC
CASSNRDGYTF
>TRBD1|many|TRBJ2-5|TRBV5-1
TGCGCCAGCAGCTCCGGGACAGGGCTTGGGACCCAGTACTTC
CASSSGTGLGTQYF
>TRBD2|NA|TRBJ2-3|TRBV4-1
TGCGCCAGCAGCCAGGGGACTAGCGGCCTCACAGATACGCAGTATTTT
CASSQGTSGLTDTQYF